The 15 T cell receptor beta chains in this list originate from one sample, sequenced in a study of blood T cell repertoires in COVID-19. Profiling relied on immunoSEQ multiplex PCR, and the TCRdb table lists in-frame clones only, not all of them. The sample holds a few hundred thousand clones, approximately 84% seen once. Sequencing used peripheral blood. These TCRs come from a person aged 65-85 years with COVID-19, enrolled during active disease.

This clone was recorded once. The chain combines TRBV29-1 with TRBJ1-1; D is possibly TRBD1 (6 bases). Between the trimmed V and J ends, which lost 0 bases and 3 bases, there was a span of 11 bases. Germline V gene lookup returns CDR1 SQVTM and CDR2 ANQGSEA. This CDR3 spans 14 amino acids. The CDR3 DNA is TGCAGCGTTGAAGATCTGGGGGCGTACACTGAAGCTTTCTTT. Protein product: CSVEDLGAYTEAFF.

The chain has TRBV7-2 and TRBJ1-3; D might be TRBD1 (5 bases). Per the germline V gene, CDR1 is SGHTA and CDR2 is FQGNSA. V lost 4 bases, J lost 0 bases, and 10 bases lay in between. This CDR3 is 15 amino acids long. The CDR3 reads CASSSQGRSGNTIYF. CDR3 sequence (DNA): TGTGCCAGCAGCTCCCAGGGCCGCTCTGGAAACACCATATATTTT.

The rearrangement links TRBV28 to TRBJ1-6; perhaps TRBD1 as D (6 bases). This CDR3 is 15 amino acids long. V was cut by 10 bases and J by 9 bases, with 22 bases left in between. Germline V gives CDR1 MDHEN, CDR2 SYDVKM. The CDR3 sequence: CAIGGGAPNRSPLHF. As DNA, the CDR3 is TGTGCCATAGGAGGGGGGGCCCCAAACCGTTCACCCCTCCACTTT.

V and J are TRBV19 and TRBJ1-5; 8 bases fit TRBD1. The CDR3 runs to 15 residues. Germline V gives CDR1 LNHDA, CDR2 SQIVND (reference sequence). V lost 6 bases to trimming and J lost 2 bases; unmatched junction nucleotides: 6. CDR3 sequence reads: CASSSRDRRNQPQHF. In DNA form, the CDR3 reads TGTGCCAGTAGCTCTCGGGACAGGCGCAATCAGCCCCAGCATTTT.

Of note for this clone: Sequence at one end of the junction differs from germline and may be a read error. The chain links TRBV5-6 to TRBJ2-5; TRBD1 might be the D (5 bases). Germline loops: CDR1 SGHDT, CDR2 YYEEEE. This CDR3 is built from 16 residues. CDR3 in DNA: TGTGCCAACAGCTCCCCGTTTCTGGGGCGAGGAGAGACCCAGTACTTC. Its protein product is CANSSPFLGRGETQYF. Full variable domain (remainder filled in from reference TRBV5-6 and TRBJ2-5): DAGVTQSPTHLIKTRGQQVTLRCSPKSGHDTVSWYQQALGQGPQFIFQYYEEEERQRGNFPDRFSGHQFPNYSSELNVNALLLGDSALYLCANSSPFLGRGETQYFGPGTRLLVL.

This rearrangement joins TRBV6-6 to TRBJ2-3; D might be TRBD1 (5 bases). The CDR3 runs to 13 residues. Germline lookup yields CDR1 MNHNY and CDR2 SVGAGI (reference sequence). V was clipped by 8 bases and J by 4 bases, with 13 bases between them. The DNA for the CDR3 is TGTGCCAGCCGGCAGGGTGGGGCAGATACGCAGTATTTT. Amino acids: CASRQGGADTQYF.

Only a few counts were recorded for this clone. The chain carries TRBV28 and TRBJ2-1, with 10 bases aligning to TRBD2. Germline V CDR1 and CDR2: MDHEN, SYDVKM. CDR3 length: 15 residues. V shed 6 bases and J 4 bases; nucleotides not matched to a gene: 6. The CDR3 nucleotides read TGTGCCAGCAGGTTCCTAGCGGGAGCATACAATGAGCAGTTCTTC. Its translation is CASRFLAGAYNEQFF. The whole variable domain, remainder taken from reference TRBV28 and TRBJ2-1, is DVKVTQSSRYLVKRTGEKVFLECVQDMDHENMFWYRQDPGLGLRLIYFSYDVKMKEKGDIPEGYSVSREKKERFSLILESASTNQTSMYLCASRFLAGAYNEQFFGPGTRLTVL.

In its sample, this clone was seen once. The CDR3 is CASSLKLGLAGGIEQFF. DNA for the CDR3: TGCGCCAGCAGCCTAAAACTCGGACTAGCGGGGGGAATTGAGCAGTTCTTC. The genes are TRBV4-3 and TRBJ2-1, with 14 bases aligning to TRBD2. CDR3 length: 17 amino acids. V lost 4 bases and J lost 9; bases outside the gene matches: 11. Germline V gives CDR1 LGHNA, CDR2 YSLEER.

The chain couples TRBV3-1 (or the pseudogene TRBV3-2) to TRBJ1-4; D is unresolved. The ends were cut back, 0 bases at V and 10 bases at J, with 12 bases in the middle. The CDR3 sequence is 14 residues long. CDR1 and CDR2 from the germline V gene are LGHDT and YNNKEL (reference sequence). The CDR3 bases are TGTGCCAGCAGCCAAGATTTGGTCGGTGGAAAACTGTTTTTT. Its protein product is CASSQDLVGGKLFF.

This chain links TRBV7-2 with TRBJ2-7; no reliable D call. This CDR3 is 13 amino acids long. Looked up from germline, CDR1 is SGHTA and CDR2 is FQGNSA. Between the trimmed V and J ends, which lost 4 bases and 0 bases, there was a span of 7 bases. CDR3 nucleotide sequence: TGTGCCAGCAGCTCCCCGAGCTCCTACGAGCAGTACTTC. Translated, it gives CASSSPSSYEQYF.

V usage is TRBV6-5 and J usage is TRBJ2-3, with 11 bases lining up with TRBD1. The germline V gene encodes CDR1 MNHEY and CDR2 SVGAGI. This CDR3 spans 15 amino acids. Trimming at V came to 7 bases and at J to 6 bases, leaving 9 bases not matched to a gene. The CDR3 nucleotides read TGTGCCAGCACCCGGGGGGACAGGGGGATGGATACGCAGTATTTT. Translating gives CASTRGDRGMDTQYF.

V gene TRBV7-2 combines with J gene TRBJ2-2, with TRBD1 identical over 8 bases. The CDR3 sequence is 16 residues long. Germline loops: CDR1 SGHTA, CDR2 FQGNSA. V was clipped by 4 bases and J by 1 base; unmatched bases: 5. Here the CDR3 DNA reads TGTGCCAGCAGCTCTAGGACAGGGCAGAACACCGGGGAGCTGTTTTTT. Its translation is CASSSRTGQNTGELFF.

The genes are TRBV27 and TRBJ2-1; 7 bases fit TRBD2. Germline lookup yields CDR1 MNHEY and CDR2 SMNVEV (reference sequence). CDR3 size: 14 residues. V was pared by 5 bases and J by 10 bases, with 11 bases of the junction left unmatched. This chain's CDR3 is CASSRRDYSGEQFF. The CDR3 region has the DNA TGTGCCAGCAGTAGGAGGGACTATTCAGGGGAGCAGTTCTTC.

This chain connects TRBV2 to TRBJ1-5; 8 bases align to TRBD1. CDR3 length equals 17 residues. Unmatched junction bases numbered 12, after V lost 1 base and J lost 7 bases. From germline, CDR1 is SNHLY and CDR2 FYNNEI. CDR3 region: CASSEEQGGRTNQPQHF. The CDR3 nucleotides are TGTGCCAGCAGTGAAGAACAGGGGGGTCGTACGAACCAGCCCCAGCATTTT. The variable domain in full, completed from reference TRBV2 and TRBJ1-5, reads EPEVTQTPSHQVTQMGQEVILRCVPISNHLYFYWYRQILGQKVEFLVSFYNNEISEKSEIFDDQFSVERPDGSNFTLKIRSTKLEDSAMYFCASSEEQGGRTNQPQHFGDGTRLSIL.

The chain couples TRBV11-3 to TRBJ2-1; a weak D match, TRBD1 (5 bases). The germline CDR1 and CDR2 sequences are SGHNT and YENEEA. V was shortened by 1 base and J by 2 bases, with 9 bases between the two germline ends. The CDR3 covers 15 residues. As DNA, the CDR3 is TGTGCCAGCAGCTTAGTAGGGGCCCCCTACAATGAGCAGTTCTTC. Amino acid sequence: CASSLVGAPYNEQFF.